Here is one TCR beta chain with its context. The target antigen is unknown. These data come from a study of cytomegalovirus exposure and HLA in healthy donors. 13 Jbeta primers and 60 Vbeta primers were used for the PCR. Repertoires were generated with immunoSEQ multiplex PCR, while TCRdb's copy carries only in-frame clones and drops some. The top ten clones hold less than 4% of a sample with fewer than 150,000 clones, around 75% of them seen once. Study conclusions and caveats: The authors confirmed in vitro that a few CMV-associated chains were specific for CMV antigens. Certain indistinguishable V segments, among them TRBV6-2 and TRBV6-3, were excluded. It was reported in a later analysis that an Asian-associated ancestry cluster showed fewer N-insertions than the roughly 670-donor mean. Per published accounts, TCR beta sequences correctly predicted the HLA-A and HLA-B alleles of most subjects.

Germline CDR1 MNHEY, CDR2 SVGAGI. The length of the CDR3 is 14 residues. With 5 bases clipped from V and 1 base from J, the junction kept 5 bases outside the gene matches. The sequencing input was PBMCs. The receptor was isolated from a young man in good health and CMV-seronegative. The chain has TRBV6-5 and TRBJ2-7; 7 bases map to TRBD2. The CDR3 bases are TGTGCCAGCAGTAATAGCGGGCGATCCTACGAGCAGTACTTC. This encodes CASSNSGRSYEQYF.